This passage covers 22 T cell receptor beta chains from one sample sequenced in a study of early T cells in non-severe SARS-CoV-2 infection. TCRdb itself ran the 5' RACE reads through MiXCR, one entry per CDR3 protein. The profile shows approximately 63,000 distinct CDR3 sequences, about 6% of them singletons. The input for sequencing was whole blood, taken at baseline. The source is an adult who was a healthcare worker with PCR-confirmed SARS-CoV-2 infection or an uninfected control (not recorded which).

The table lists this clonotype with many counts. The chain uses TRBV28 and TRBJ1-1; D perhaps matches TRBD1 (5 bases). The ends were cut back, 4 bases at V and 1 base at J, with 10 bases in the middle. Germline lookup yields CDR1 MDHEN and CDR2 SYDVKM. There are 14 residues in the CDR3. CDR3 nucleotide sequence: TGTGCCAGCAGTTCTAGAGGGACGAACACTGAAGCTTTCTTT. It codes for CASSSRGTNTEAFF.

Many counts were recorded for this clonotype. The rearrangement links TRBV11-2 to TRBJ2-7; TRBD2 matches at 14 bases. The trim removed 4 bases at V and 2 bases at J, leaving 7 bases unmatched. The CDR3 length is 17 residues. The V gene's germline CDR1 is SGHAT and CDR2 FQNNGV. For the CDR3, the DNA is TGTGCCAGCAGCTCGAGGGGACTAGCGGGGGTAACCTACGAGCAGTACTTC. Protein sequence: CASSSRGLAGVTYEQYF.

This clonotype was counted ten times or more. CDR3 amino acids: CSARGSGSSYEQYF. The CDR3 coding sequence is TGCAGTGCTAGAGGCAGCGGTAGCTCCTACGAGCAGTACTTC. The chain recombines TRBV20-1 with TRBJ2-7; a possible D gene is TRBD2 (5 bases). CDR3 size: 14 residues. Trimming removed 1 base at V and 0 bases at J, with 10 bases between. CDR1 DFQATT and CDR2 SNEGSKA come from the germline V gene (reference sequence).

This clonotype has at least ten counts. The J gene is TRBJ2-3, the V gene TRBV2; D remains unclear. CDR3 length: 17 residues. The ends were cut back, 0 bases at V and 0 bases at J, with 13 bases in the middle. Germline loops: CDR1 SNHLY, CDR2 FYNNEI. The CDR3 DNA sequence: TGTGCCAGCAGTGAAGCATTTGGTGGATATAGCACAGATACGCAGTATTTT. This sequence encodes CASSEAFGGYSTDTQYF.

This clonotype was seen ten or more times. The rearrangement uses TRBV7-2 and TRBJ1-1, with 7 bases fitting TRBD1. V was clipped by 5 bases and J by 3 bases; unmatched bases: 3. Germline CDR1 is SGHTA and CDR2 is FQGNSA. The CDR3 sequence is 13 residues long. This chain's CDR3 is CASSRQGDTEAFF. The CDR3 region has the DNA TGTGCCAGCAGCCGTCAGGGGGACACTGAAGCTTTCTTT. Using reference TRBV7-2 and TRBJ1-1 for the parts outside the CDR3, the full variable domain is GAGVSQSPSNKVTEKGKDVELRCDPISGHTALYWYRQSLGQGLEFLIYFQGNSAPDKSGLPSDRFSAERTGGSVSTLTIQRTQQEDSAVYLCASSRQGDTEAFFGQGTRLTVV.

The chain is built from TRBV6-6 and TRBJ2-1, with a tentative D call TRBD1 (5 bases). V was clipped by 0 bases and J by 8 bases, with 8 bases between them. Germline CDR1 is MNHNY and CDR2 is SVGAGI (reference sequence). The CDR3 runs 13 residues. The CDR3 nucleotides read TGTGCCAGCAGTTACTCGTGGGGCGATGAGCAGTTCTTC. Translated, it gives CASSYSWGDEQFF.

This clonotype occurred many times. The genes are TRBV4-3 and TRBJ2-7; D is undetermined. With 0 bases removed from V and 2 bases from J, the gap between germline ends came to 11 bases. In germline, CDR1 is LGHNA, CDR2 YSLEER. The CDR3 is 15 amino acids. CDR3 DNA sequence: TGCGCCAGCAGCCAAGATCGAGGCAGCCCCTACGAGCAGTACTTC. Protein product: CASSQDRGSPYEQYF.

About this clonotype itself: This may stem from a read error, because a much larger clone lies one nucleotide away. J is TRBJ2-1 and V is TRBV7-6; tentatively, D is TRBD2 (5 bases). The CDR3 loop spans 14 amino acids. The germline V gene encodes CDR1 SGHVS and CDR2 FNYEAQ. CDR3 region: CASCLVAKYNEQFF. CDR3 coding DNA: TGTGCCAGCTGCTTAGTAGCGAAGTACAATGAGCAGTTCTTC.

Many counts were recorded for this clonotype. The chain has TRBV15 and TRBJ2-7, with D tentatively TRBD1 (5 bases). Germline lookup yields CDR1 LNHNV and CDR2 YYDKDF (reference sequence). Trimming took off 1 base at V and 3 bases at J, with 7 bases between the two ends. The CDR3 runs 13 residues. The DNA of the CDR3 is TGTGCCACCAGCAGAGGACAGTACTACGAGCAGTACTTC. Translating it yields CATSRGQYYEQYF.

Of note for this clonotype: It may be a read error: a sequence one base away is much more abundant. CDR3 in amino acids: CTSRRGRNQETQYF. DNA for the CDR3: TGTACCAGCAGACGCGGACGGAACCAAGAGACCCAGTACTTC. The gene calls are TRBV12-3 or TRBV12-4 and TRBJ2-5; D unresolved. This CDR3 is built from 14 residues.

The sample holds many counts of this clonotype. The gene calls are TRBV7-9 and TRBJ2-1; D call uncertain. V was clipped by 5 bases and J by 5 bases, with 10 bases between them. The germline CDR1 and CDR2 sequences are SEHNR and FQNEAQ (reference sequence). The CDR3 is 13 amino acids. CDR3 bases: TGTGCCAGCAGCCCGCCTAGTAACAATGAGCAGTTCTTC. Its translation is CASSPPSNNEQFF.

There are many counts of this clonotype. This chain connects TRBV29-1 to TRBJ2-1, with D possibly TRBD1 on 6 matching bases. The V end was cut by 7 bases, the J end by 3 bases, with 16 bases between. This CDR3 region has 14 residues. Germline-derived CDR1 and CDR2 are SQVTM and ANQGSEA. The CDR3: CSAPGTLYYNEQFF. CDR3 DNA: TGCAGCGCCCCCGGGACACTCTACTACAATGAGCAGTTCTTC.

The gene calls are TRBV7-6 and TRBJ2-6; D possibly corresponds to TRBD2 (5 bases). CDR1 is SGHVS and CDR2 is FNYEAQ in the germline V gene. The germline V and J ends were trimmed by 5 bases and 0 bases, with 8 bases remaining between them. This CDR3 has 15 amino acids. The CDR3 nucleotides read TGTGCCAGCAGCCCCGGGGACTCTGGGGCCAACGTCCTGACTTTC. Its translation is CASSPGDSGANVLTF.

This clonotype was counted many times. V usage is TRBV10-3 and J usage is TRBJ1-1, with D possibly being TRBD1 (5 bases). In germline, CDR1 is ENHRY, CDR2 SYGVKD. Deletions cut 1 base from V and 4 bases from J, with 10 bases between. The CDR3 consists of 14 residues. CDR3 region: CAISEWGGTTEAFF. The CDR3 nucleotides are TGTGCCATCAGTGAGTGGGGGGGTACCACTGAAGCTTTCTTT.

This clonotype was counted a few times. The chain has TRBV7-8 and TRBJ2-1; D is unresolved. The CDR3 runs 15 residues. Trimming took 0 bases from V and 0 from J, leaving 6 bases between them. Germline V gene sequence: CDR1 SGHVS, CDR2 FQNEAQ. The CDR3 loop reads CASSLATNSYNEQFF. DNA for the CDR3: TGTGCCAGCAGCTTAGCGACCAACTCCTACAATGAGCAGTTCTTC.

The chain uses TRBV12-3 or TRBV12-4 and TRBJ2-2, with TRBD1 matching 10 bases. J lost 6 bases, V lost 6 bases, and 7 bases had no gene match. The CDR3 spans 15 residues. CDR3 protein: CASSRTGGQSGELFF. CDR3 DNA: TGTGCCAGCAGCCGGACAGGGGGTCAGTCCGGGGAGCTGTTTTTT.

The chain is built from TRBV20-1 and TRBJ2-3; unclear D gene. Per the germline V gene, CDR1 is DFQATT and CDR2 is SNEGSKA (reference sequence). The length of the CDR3 is 15 residues. The V and J ends lost 2 bases and 0 bases respectively, with 12 bases between them. As DNA, the CDR3 is TGCAGTGCTAGAAGTCAGATCTATAGCACAGATACGCAGTATTTT. This gives the protein CSARSQIYSTDTQYF.

In its sample, this clonotype was seen a few times. The chain employs TRBV29-1 and TRBJ1-1, with TRBD1 as a possible D gene (5 bases). The length of the CDR3 is 9 residues. The V gene's germline CDR1 is SQVTM and CDR2 ANQGSEA. Between the trimmed V and J ends, which lost 5 bases and 11 bases, there was a span of 9 bases. CDR3 in amino acids: CSVLEGAFF. CDR3 DNA: TGCAGCGTTCTAGAGGGGGCTTTCTTT.

This clonotype has only a few counts. The chain joins TRBV6-1 to TRBJ2-3; TRBD2 matches 7 bases. With V trimmed by 0 bases and J by 0 bases, 6 bases remained unmatched. CDR1 MNHNS and CDR2 SASEGT come from the germline V gene. This CDR3 has 17 amino acids. DNA of the CDR3: TGTGCCAGCAGTGAAGCGCCCAGCGGGGAAAGCACAGATACGCAGTATTTT. It encodes CASSEAPSGESTDTQYF.

The V and J genes are TRBV28 and TRBJ2-3, with 10 bases lining up with TRBD2. Germline CDR1 and CDR2: MDHEN and SYDVKM. CDR3 length: 16 residues. The trim removed 2 bases at V and 6 bases at J, leaving 8 bases unmatched. The CDR3, as DNA: TGTGCCAGCAGTTTAAGGCTAGCGGGGGTCCGCGATACGCAGTATTTT. Encoded protein: CASSLRLAGVRDTQYF.

This clonotype has ten or more counts. The rearrangement links TRBV29-1 to TRBJ2-1; D gene unclear. V shed 6 bases and J shed 3 bases, with 6 bases lying between them. The germline V gene has CDR1 SQVTM and CDR2 ANQGSEA. The CDR3 has 11 residues. DNA for the CDR3: TGCAGCGTCTCCAACTACAATGAGCAGTTCTTC. Translated, it gives CSVSNYNEQFF.

V is TRBV29-1 and J is TRBJ2-7; 9 bases map to TRBD1. With V trimmed by 7 bases and J by 7 bases, 8 bases remained unmatched. Germline V gene data show CDR1 as SQVTM and CDR2 as ANQGSEA. The CDR3 runs 12 residues. CDR3 in amino acids: CSAGGQGKEQYF. In DNA, the CDR3 is TGCAGCGCGGGAGGACAGGGGAAAGAGCAGTACTTC.